These 14 T cell receptor beta chains were sequenced from one sample in a study of control samples from healthy donors and cancer patients. TCRdb keeps only in-frame clones here, not all; method: immunoSEQ multiplex PCR. The repertoire has fewer than 200,000 clones, 90% to 95% of them found once; the top ten carry about 1.6%. The sample taken for sequencing was blood. The receptors shown here come from a man younger than 30 in good health.

The CDR3 region has the DNA TGTGCCAGCAGCCCTTGGCCCCAAGAGACCCAGTACTTC. Its translation is CASSPWPQETQYF. The J gene is TRBJ2-5, the V gene TRBV7-3, with no clear D. V gave up 5 bases and J gave up 1 base, with 8 bases separating them. The CDR3 contains 13 residues. In germline, CDR1 is SGHTA, CDR2 FQGTGA.

This chain connects TRBV9 to TRBJ2-3; D assignment may be TRBD1 or TRBD2 (5 bases each). Germline CDR1 is SGDLS and CDR2 is YYNGEE. This CDR3 contains 18 residues. V lost 0 bases and J 1 base, leaving 18 bases between the germline ends. The DNA for the CDR3 is TGTGCCAGCAGCGTAGGGCCCATTGGGGGTAGCGGCACAGATACGCAGTATTTT. Translation gives CASSVGPIGGSGTDTQYF.

The rearrangement links TRBV5-1 to TRBJ1-4, with D unresolved. V was clipped by 3 bases and J by 4 bases, with 13 bases between them. The germline V gene has CDR1 SGHRS and CDR2 YFSETQ. The CDR3 extends over 15 amino acids. The CDR3 sequence: CASSYGRSLNEKLFF. The CDR3 nucleotides are TGCGCCAGCAGCTATGGACGCTCCCTTAATGAAAAACTGTTTTTT.

This chain connects TRBV5-8 to TRBJ2-3; 7 nucleotides align to TRBD2. Trimming cost V 1 base and J 2 bases; bases outside gene matches: 7. The CDR3 covers 16 residues. Germline-derived CDR1 and CDR2 are SGHTS and YDEGEE. This CDR3 reads CASSLPWGRVTDTQYF. The CDR3, as DNA: TGTGCCAGCAGCTTGCCTTGGGGGAGGGTCACAGATACGCAGTATTTT.

The V gene is TRBV5-6, the J gene TRBJ1-4; 8 bases match TRBD1. V trimming: 0 bases; J trimming: 8 bases; junction bases outside the gene matches: 3. The germline gives CDR1 SGHDT, CDR2 YYEEEE. The CDR3 spans 14 residues. In DNA, the CDR3 is TGTGCCAGCAGCTTGGCAGGGGGCGAGGAAAAACTGTTTTTT. The encoded protein is CASSLAGGEEKLFF.

The gene calls are TRBV12-5 and TRBJ1-3; no clear D gene. Per the germline V gene, CDR1 is LGHNT and CDR2 is FRNRAP. Deletions cut 7 bases from V and 0 bases from J, with 10 bases between. The CDR3 is made up of 14 amino acids. CDR3 amino acids: CASAPFSSGNTIYF. CDR3 DNA: TGTGCTAGTGCCCCCTTCAGCTCTGGAAACACCATATATTTT.

The chain combines TRBV27 with TRBJ2-7; 7 nucleotides align to TRBD1. The CDR3 loop spans 16 amino acids. Per germline, CDR1 MNHEY and CDR2 SMNVEV (reference sequence). The V segment lost 4 bases and the J segment 3 bases; nucleotides outside the gene matches: 12. The CDR3 protein is CASSYSRRQGYYEQYF. The CDR3 DNA reads as TGTGCCAGCAGTTATTCCCGTCGACAGGGTTACTACGAGCAGTACTTC.

The chain employs TRBV10-2 and TRBJ1-4; no reliable D call. Per germline, CDR1 WSHSY and CDR2 SAAADI. Trimming cost V 6 bases and J 0 bases, with 8 bases left between them. The CDR3 consists of 14 residues. CDR3 protein: CASRPVATNEKLFF. The CDR3 DNA reads TGCGCCAGCAGGCCAGTTGCAACTAATGAAAAACTGTTTTTT.

The chain employs TRBV9 and TRBJ1-2; the D gene is possibly TRBD1 (6 bases). The germline CDR1 and CDR2 sequences are SGDLS and YYNGEE. This CDR3 has 18 amino acids. Trimming left V 0 bases short and J 10 bases short, with 28 bases between. CDR3 protein: CASSVGGDILPTSGTYTF. As DNA, the CDR3 is TGTGCCAGCAGCGTAGGGGGGGACATCCTCCCTACTTCGGGCACCTACACCTTC. The variable domain in full, with the rest retrieved from reference TRBV9 and TRBJ1-2, is DSGVTQTPKHLITATGQRVTLRCSPRSGDLSVYWYQQSLDQGLQFLIQYYNGEERAKGNILERFSAQQFPDLHSELNLSSLELGDSALYFCASSVGGDILPTSGTYTFGSGTRLTVV.

This clone was counted once. This chain links TRBV25-1 with TRBJ2-1; no clear D. Trimming took off 3 bases at V and 4 bases at J, with 10 bases between the two ends. Germline V gives CDR1 MGHDK, CDR2 SYGVNS. There are 14 residues in the CDR3. CDR3 DNA sequence: TGTGCCAGCAGTGATTGGCAGTCTTACAATGAGCAGTTCTTC. Translating it yields CASSDWQSYNEQFF.

The chain joins TRBV19 to TRBJ2-2; D ambiguous. Germline CDR1 and CDR2: LNHDA and SQIVND (reference sequence). This CDR3 region has 17 residues. V was shortened by 1 base and J by 4 bases, with 16 bases between the two germline ends. The CDR3 loop reads CASSIGPGCPITGELFF. The CDR3 DNA follows: TGTGCCAGTAGTATAGGACCCGGGTGTCCTATCACCGGGGAGCTGTTTTTT.

With respect to this clone: The CDR3 carries no conserved terminal phenylalanine or tryptophan, so it likely arises from a read error. The J gene is TRBJ1-1, the V gene TRBV6-5; unclear D gene. CDR1 is MNHEY, CDR2 SVGAGI, per germline. Deletions cut 6 bases from V and 1 base from J, with 9 bases between. There are 13 residues in the CDR3. The CDR3 loop is CASRERENTEAFL. CDR3 bases: TGTGCCAGCAGGGAGAGGGAGAACACTGAAGCTTTCCTT.

The chain uses TRBV18 and TRBJ1-2; 7 nucleotides line up with TRBD1. J lost 1 base, V lost 3 bases, and 5 bases had no gene match. The length of the CDR3 is 15 residues. Germline loops: CDR1 KGHSH, CDR2 LQKENI. The CDR3 region is CASSPTGQGNYGYTF. CDR3 in DNA: TGTGCCAGCTCACCGACAGGGCAGGGTAACTATGGCTACACCTTC.

This clone appeared once. CDR3 nucleotides: TGTGCCAGCAGAGGTAGCGGTCCGCCCCCGGTCGGTGAGCAGTTCTTC. It translates to CASRGSGPPPVGEQFF. The J gene is TRBJ2-1, the V gene TRBV7-9; perhaps TRBD2 as D (6 bases). CDR1 is SEHNR and CDR2 is FQNEAQ in the germline V gene (reference sequence). Trimming took off 6 bases at V and 9 bases at J, with 24 bases between the two ends. The CDR3 is 16 residues long.